The T cell receptor beta chain described here comes from a study of post-analysis software for immune sequencing data. Study-wide results and limits: Patients carried four or five TRBV segments more frequently than controls did, and TRBV5-6, TRBV5-1 and TRBV20-1 were among them.

Regarding this clonotype: As yet, its antigen is unknown.

Unique molecular identifiers had been added to the TCR beta cDNA libraries. TCRdb re-called the PCR reads with MiXCR, one entry per CDR3 protein. The sample lists 550,000 to 700,000 distinct CDR3 sequences, about 40% occurring once. The ends were cut back, 3 bases at V and 6 bases at J, with 6 bases in the middle. Per germline, CDR1 MDHEN and CDR2 SYDVKM. The length of the CDR3 is 12 residues. This rearrangement joins TRBV28 to TRBJ2-1; D unclear. The specimen was blood. The TCR was taken from a girl aged 5 to 17 with multiple sclerosis. CDR3 region: CASSFPSNEQFF. In nucleotides, the CDR3 is TGTGCCAGCAGTTTCCCTAGCAATGAGCAGTTCTTC.